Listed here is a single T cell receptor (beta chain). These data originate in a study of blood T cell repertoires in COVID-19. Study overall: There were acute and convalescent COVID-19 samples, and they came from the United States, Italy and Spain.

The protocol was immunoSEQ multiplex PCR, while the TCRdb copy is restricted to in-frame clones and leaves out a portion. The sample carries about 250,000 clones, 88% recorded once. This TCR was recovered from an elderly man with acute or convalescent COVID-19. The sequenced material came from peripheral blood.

In DNA, the CDR3 is TGTGCCAGCAGGACTAGCGGTTTTGGGGAGCAGTACTTC. It is translated as CASRTSGFGEQYF. The rearrangement uses TRBV28 and TRBJ2-7, with 9 bases that match TRBD2. The germline V gene encodes CDR1 MDHEN and CDR2 SYDVKM. This CDR3 has 13 residues. Trimming removed 6 bases from V and 7 bases from J; junction bases left unmatched: 7.